Listed below are T cell receptor beta chains from one sample, sequenced in a study of blood T cell repertoires in COVID-19. Sequencing was performed with immunoSEQ multiplex PCR; in TCRdb, only in-frame clones are kept and a portion is missing. The sample yields approximately 350,000 clones, around 86% seen once. Sample: peripheral blood. Receptors originate from a woman aged 45-60 years with COVID-19, enrolled during active disease. CDR3s include the opening cysteine and the closing phenylalanine or tryptophan. The D gene is left open where the match is weak. Size values are once, few and many counts, or a class for expanded clones, and some rows have none.

cdr3_nt: TGCGCCAGCAGCTTGGGGTCGGGACAGGGTCGATCCGGGGAGCTGTTTTTT
cdr3_aa: CASSLGSGQGRSGELFF
d_call: TRBD1
j_call: TRBJ2-2
clone_size: .
v_call: TRBV5-1

cdr3_nt: TGTGCCAGTAGTACAACGACAGGGGGTAATAATTCACCCCTCCACTTT
cdr3_aa: CASSTTTGGNNSPLHF
d_call: TRBD1
j_call: TRBJ1-6
clone_size: .
v_call: TRBV19

cdr3_nt: TGTGCCAGCAGGTCCACCGGGAGCGGAACAGATACGCAGTATTTT
cdr3_aa: CASRSTGSGTDTQYF
d_call: .
j_call: TRBJ2-3
clone_size: once
v_call: TRBV3-1/TRBV3-2

cdr3_nt: TGTGCCAGCAGTGACCCCCGGGACAACCCATCCTACAATGAGCAGTTCTTC
cdr3_aa: CASSDPRDNPSYNEQFF
d_call: .
j_call: TRBJ2-1
clone_size: few
v_call: TRBV6-4

cdr3_nt: TGTGCCAGCAGTCCCCAGGCGACAGGGAGGAGGGAGACCCAGTACTTC
cdr3_aa: CASSPQATGRRETQYF
d_call: .
j_call: TRBJ2-5
clone_size: .
v_call: TRBV6-2/TRBV6-3

cdr3_nt: TGTGCCAGCAGCTCTCGAGGGGGGGGAGCCGGTGTCGGAGAGCAGTTCTTC
cdr3_aa: CASSSRGGGAGVGEQFF
d_call: .
j_call: TRBJ2-1
clone_size: .
v_call: TRBV9

cdr3_nt: TGTGCCAGCAGCAGCGGACAGGGGCCGTTCACTGAAGCTTTCTTT
cdr3_aa: CASSSGQGPFTEAFF
d_call: TRBD1
j_call: TRBJ1-1
clone_size: once
v_call: TRBV6-5

cdr3_nt: TGCGCCAGCAGCTTGGTAACGGTGAGCACAGATACGCAGTATTTT
cdr3_aa: CASSLVTVSTDTQYF
d_call: .
j_call: TRBJ2-3
clone_size: .
v_call: TRBV5-1

cdr3_nt: TGTGCCAGCAGTTACTCCTCGGGAACTGGCTACACCTTC
cdr3_aa: CASSYSSGTGYTF
d_call: .
j_call: TRBJ1-2
clone_size: .
v_call: TRBV6-2/TRBV6-3

cdr3_nt: TGTGCCAGCAGTTCGGACAGGGTAGAAGCTAACTATGGCTACACCTTC
cdr3_aa: CASSSDRVEANYGYTF
d_call: TRBD1
j_call: TRBJ1-2
clone_size: .
v_call: TRBV6-5

cdr3_nt: TGTGCCAGCACCCCCGGACTAGGGCGTTTTATCTTC
cdr3_aa: CASTPGLGRFIF
d_call: TRBD2
j_call: TRBJ2-1
clone_size: .
v_call: TRBV2

cdr3_nt: TGTGCCAGCACCACCACCCGGAGGGACAGGGGTTCCCACGAGCAGTACTTC
cdr3_aa: CASTTTRRDRGSHEQYF
d_call: TRBD1
j_call: TRBJ2-7
clone_size: .
v_call: TRBV7-8

cdr3_nt: TGCAGCGCTGGGGGTGCGGGAGGAGGTTCCTACAATGAGCAGTTCTTC
cdr3_aa: CSAGGAGGGSYNEQFF
d_call: TRBD2
j_call: TRBJ2-1
clone_size: .
v_call: TRBV29-1

cdr3_nt: TGTGCCAGCGGGATGACAGGGGGCGCGAAGACCCAGTACTTC
cdr3_aa: CASGMTGGAKTQYF
d_call: TRBD1
j_call: TRBJ2-5
clone_size: .
v_call: TRBV7-9

cdr3_nt: TGTGCCAGCAGCTCCAGCCGAGTTCTCCCCGGGACTAGAAGTAAGGAGACCCAGTACTTC
cdr3_aa: CASSSSRVLPGTRSKETQYF
d_call: TRBD2
j_call: TRBJ2-5
clone_size: .
v_call: TRBV5-5

cdr3_nt: TGTGCCAGCAGCCTTGGGACAGGGATCAATCAGCCCCAGCATTTT
cdr3_aa: CASSLGTGINQPQHF
d_call: TRBD1
j_call: TRBJ1-5
clone_size: .
v_call: TRBV3-1/TRBV3-2

cdr3_nt: TGCAGCGTTGAAGATCGGACAGGGAGTATGGGTGAGCAGTTCTTC
cdr3_aa: CSVEDRTGSMGEQFF
d_call: TRBD1
j_call: TRBJ2-1
clone_size: .
v_call: TRBV29-1

cdr3_nt: TGTGCCACCAGTGATACGGGGGTCGTACCCGGGGAGCTGTTTTTT
cdr3_aa: CATSDTGVVPGELFF
d_call: .
j_call: TRBJ2-2
clone_size: .
v_call: TRBV24-1

cdr3_nt: TGTGCCTGTCCCGTCGGGACAGGTCCAAATGAGCAGTTCTTC
cdr3_aa: CACPVGTGPNEQFF
d_call: TRBD1
j_call: TRBJ2-1
clone_size: .
v_call: TRBV30

cdr3_nt: TGTGCCACCAGCACCACAGGGATCCGAGGCTACACCTTC
cdr3_aa: CATSTTGIRGYTF
d_call: .
j_call: TRBJ1-2
clone_size: .
v_call: TRBV15

cdr3_nt: TGTGCCAGCTCACTCGACAGGGGAAACACCATATATTTT
cdr3_aa: CASSLDRGNTIYF
d_call: .
j_call: TRBJ1-3
clone_size: once
v_call: TRBV18

cdr3_nt: TGTGCCAGCAGCCGTGGACAGTCTGGAAACACCATATATTTT
cdr3_aa: CASSRGQSGNTIYF
d_call: .
j_call: TRBJ1-3
clone_size: few
v_call: TRBV5-8

cdr3_nt: TGTGCCAGCAGCTTTGCCAGGGCCTCCCCACGAGACACTGAAGCTTTCTTT
cdr3_aa: CASSFARASPRDTEAFF
d_call: .
j_call: TRBJ1-1
clone_size: .
v_call: TRBV7-9

cdr3_nt: TGTGCCAGCAGCCAAGATTATGTGCTAGCGGGGAGTCTAATCGAGCAGTTCTTC
cdr3_aa: CASSQDYVLAGSLIEQFF
d_call: TRBD2
j_call: TRBJ2-1
clone_size: .
v_call: TRBV4-2

cdr3_nt: TGCGCCACCCAGAGGCTCTCTAACACTGAAGCTTTCTTT
cdr3_aa: CATQRLSNTEAFF
d_call: .
j_call: TRBJ1-1
clone_size: .
v_call: TRBV5-1

cdr3_nt: TGTGCCAGCAGCTTAGGGAGCCTACGAGAGCAGTACTTC
cdr3_aa: CASSLGSLREQYF
d_call: .
j_call: TRBJ2-7
clone_size: .
v_call: TRBV7-2

cdr3_nt: TGTGCCACCAGCAGAGATCCGGGACAGACTAGACCCTGGGAGACCCAGTACTTC
cdr3_aa: CATSRDPGQTRPWETQYF
d_call: .
j_call: TRBJ2-5
clone_size: once
v_call: TRBV15

cdr3_nt: TGCAGTGCTAGTGTGCCAGGCCGACGCTACGAGCAGTACTTC
cdr3_aa: CSASVPGRRYEQYF
d_call: .
j_call: TRBJ2-7
clone_size: .
v_call: TRBV20-1

cdr3_nt: TGTGCCAGCAGCTTAATGGCGGGGTACCAAGAGACCCAGTACTTC
cdr3_aa: CASSLMAGYQETQYF
d_call: .
j_call: TRBJ2-5
clone_size: .
v_call: TRBV7-2

cdr3_nt: TGTGCCAGCAGCGTAAAAAGAGGACTAGCACAAGAGACCCAGTACTTC
cdr3_aa: CASSVKRGLAQETQYF
d_call: TRBD2
j_call: TRBJ2-5
clone_size: .
v_call: TRBV9

cdr3_nt: TGCAGCGAGGAGGGGACTAGCGGAACAGATACGCAGTATTTT
cdr3_aa: CSEEGTSGTDTQYF
d_call: TRBD2
j_call: TRBJ2-3
clone_size: .
v_call: TRBV29-1

cdr3_nt: TGTGCCAGCAGCTTAGTAACTAGTGGGTTACGAACAGATACGCAGTATTTT
cdr3_aa: CASSLVTSGLRTDTQYF
d_call: .
j_call: TRBJ2-3
clone_size: .
v_call: TRBV13

cdr3_nt: TGTGCCAGCAGCGTAGGCGGGGGGGATAATTCACCCCTCCACTTT
cdr3_aa: CASSVGGGDNSPLHF
d_call: .
j_call: TRBJ1-6
clone_size: .
v_call: TRBV9

cdr3_nt: TGTGCCAGCAGCCGACAGGGGTTCTATGGCTACACCTTC
cdr3_aa: CASSRQGFYGYTF
d_call: TRBD1
j_call: TRBJ1-2
clone_size: .
v_call: TRBV7-9

cdr3_nt: TGTGCCAGCAGCTTAAAGAGCTCCTACAATGAGCAGTTCTTC
cdr3_aa: CASSLKSSYNEQFF
d_call: .
j_call: TRBJ2-1
clone_size: .
v_call: TRBV7-2

cdr3_nt: TGTGCCAGTAGTAGGGGACTAGCGGCAGATACGCAGTATTTT
cdr3_aa: CASSRGLAADTQYF
d_call: TRBD2
j_call: TRBJ2-3
clone_size: few
v_call: TRBV19

cdr3_nt: TGTGCCAGTAGTGTGGACAGGGGCCCGGAAAAACTGTTTTTT
cdr3_aa: CASSVDRGPEKLFF
d_call: TRBD1
j_call: TRBJ1-4
clone_size: .
v_call: TRBV19

cdr3_nt: TGTGCCAGCACGCGGAGACTAACGACTGAAGCTTTCTTT
cdr3_aa: CASTRRLTTEAFF
d_call: .
j_call: TRBJ1-1
clone_size: .
v_call: TRBV6-5

cdr3_nt: TGCGCCAGCAGCTTGGCCAATCCGGGTTCGGAGACCCAGTACTTC
cdr3_aa: CASSLANPGSETQYF
d_call: .
j_call: TRBJ2-5
clone_size: .
v_call: TRBV5-1

cdr3_nt: TGTGCCAGCAGCCCCGGACAGGGACGATTTGCTGAAGCTTTCTTT
cdr3_aa: CASSPGQGRFAEAFF
d_call: TRBD1
j_call: TRBJ1-1
clone_size: .
v_call: TRBV7-2

cdr3_nt: TGTGCCAGCAGCCCAAGGACAGGGTCCGAGCAGTACTTC
cdr3_aa: CASSPRTGSEQYF
d_call: TRBD1
j_call: TRBJ2-7
clone_size: .
v_call: TRBV7-2

cdr3_nt: TGTGCCAGCAGTCCCATCTTAGCGGGAGGGCCAAATGAGCAGTTCTTC
cdr3_aa: CASSPILAGGPNEQFF
d_call: TRBD2
j_call: TRBJ2-1
clone_size: .
v_call: TRBV27

cdr3_nt: TGTGCCACCAGCAGGAGGGGAGGGGACACTGAAGCTTTCTTT
cdr3_aa: CATSRRGGDTEAFF
d_call: .
j_call: TRBJ1-1
clone_size: .
v_call: TRBV15

cdr3_nt: TGTGCCAGCAGTGACTCAGGGGGCGCATACTATGGCTACACCTTC
cdr3_aa: CASSDSGGAYYGYTF
d_call: TRBD1
j_call: TRBJ1-2
clone_size: few
v_call: TRBV6-4

cdr3_nt: TGTGCCAGCAGTTTTCGTCGGAACACTGAAGCTTTCTTT
cdr3_aa: CASSFRRNTEAFF
d_call: .
j_call: TRBJ1-1
clone_size: .
v_call: TRBV27

cdr3_nt: TGTGCCAGCAGTTCAGGGCTCACAGATACGCAGTATTTT
cdr3_aa: CASSSGLTDTQYF
d_call: .
j_call: TRBJ2-3
clone_size: .
v_call: TRBV12-3/TRBV12-4

cdr3_nt: TGCGCCACCAGTCGGGGTGGTAATGAAAAACTGTTTTTT
cdr3_aa: CATSRGGNEKLFF
d_call: .
j_call: TRBJ1-4
clone_size: .
v_call: TRBV5-1

cdr3_nt: TGTGCCAGCAGTTACGAAGGCAGGGCTGAAGCTTTCTTT
cdr3_aa: CASSYEGRAEAFF
d_call: .
j_call: TRBJ1-1
clone_size: .
v_call: TRBV6-5